This T cell receptor (beta chain) was captured in a study of cytomegalovirus exposure and HLA in healthy donors. Of note for this clone: As yet, its antigen is unknown.

CDR1 and CDR2 (germline): MNHEY, SVGAGI. The CDR3 spans 14 residues. V was clipped by 6 bases and J by 4 bases, with 12 bases between them. Both 60 Vbeta primers and 13 Jbeta primers went into the PCR. The protocol was immunoSEQ multiplex PCR, while the TCRdb copy is restricted to in-frame clones and leaves out a portion. The data show around 150,000 clones, about 72% seen once. Study-level findings and limits: The authors later found HLA-associated TCR beta chains more clonally expanded than equally common others. From TCR beta sequences, most subjects' HLA-A and HLA-B alleles were reportedly predicted accurately.

The gene calls are TRBV6-5 and TRBJ1-4, with unresolved D. The clonotype was recovered from a man aged 55 to 70 in good health and CMV-seronegative. Sequences were obtained from PBMCs. CDR3 bases: TGTGCCAGCAGCCGAAGGACTGTTAATGAAAAACTGTTTTTT. Its protein is CASSRRTVNEKLFF.